These 32 T cell receptor beta chains came from one sample sequenced in a study of T cell changes during pregnancy in multiple sclerosis. The method was immunoSEQ multiplex PCR; TCRdb's version includes in-frame clones alone and lacks a portion of them. This table has more than 25,000 clones, about nine tenths appearing once. The sample consisted of CD8+ T cells from peripheral blood mononuclear cells, taken in the third trimester of pregnancy. The source of these receptors is a female donor with multiple sclerosis, enrolled in a pregnancy study.

The V and J genes are TRBV19 and TRBJ2-1, with 9 positions matching TRBD2. The germline V gene has CDR1 LNHDA and CDR2 SQIVND (reference sequence). The CDR3 is made up of 15 amino acids. The V gene end was trimmed by 5 bases and the J gene end by 4 bases; junction bases not matched to a gene: 6. The DNA for the CDR3 is TGTGCCAGTAGTCTTAGCGGGAGTTCTTACAATGAGCAGTTCTTC. It codes for CASSLSGSSYNEQFF.

The chain links TRBV5-1 to TRBJ1-1, with 9 bases identical to TRBD1. This CDR3 has 15 amino acids. V lost 3 bases and J lost 6; bases outside the gene matches: 9. CDR1 and CDR2 (germline): SGHRS, YFSETQ. The CDR3: CASSSTGTGWAEAFF. The CDR3 DNA reads TGCGCCAGCAGCTCGACCGGGACAGGGTGGGCTGAAGCTTTCTTT.

This chain connects TRBV19 to TRBJ1-5, with 9 bases fitting TRBD1. V gave up 4 bases and J gave up 8 bases; unmatched junction bases: 6. This CDR3 is built from 14 residues. Germline CDR1 reads LNHDA; CDR2 reads SQIVND (reference sequence). CDR3 loop: CASSKGQGWKPQHF. CDR3 in DNA: TGTGCCAGTAGTAAAGGACAGGGGTGGAAGCCCCAGCATTTT.

This clone was detected only once. The chain has TRBV28 and TRBJ1-3; D is perhaps TRBD1 (6 bases). The CDR3 is 15 residues long. Germline CDR1 is MDHEN and CDR2 is SYDVKM. Trimming stripped 2 bases from V and 0 bases from J, with 8 bases between. The CDR3: CASSLLQGSGNTIYF. The CDR3 nucleotides are TGTGCCAGCAGTTTACTACAGGGCTCTGGAAACACCATATATTTT.

The chain has TRBV7-6 and TRBJ2-1; weak D call: TRBD1 (6 bases). In germline, CDR1 is SGHVS, CDR2 FNYEAQ. The V end was cut by 1 base, the J end by 4 bases, with 14 bases between. The CDR3 spans 16 residues. The DNA of the CDR3 is TGTGCCAGCAGCTTAGGCTGGCAGGGGTCTTACAATGAGCAGTTCTTC. Its translation: CASSLGWQGSYNEQFF.

This chain uses TRBV13 with TRBJ2-3; 11 nucleotides line up with TRBD2. The CDR3 is 20 residues long. Germline V gene sequence: CDR1 PRHDT, CDR2 FYEKMQ (reference sequence). The J segment lost 0 bases and the V segment lost 5 bases, leaving 16 bases of the junction unmatched. CDR3 DNA sequence: TGTGCCAGCAGCGATTACGCGGGACTAGCGGAGGGGGTTAGCACAGATACGCAGTATTTT. This sequence encodes CASSDYAGLAEGVSTDTQYF.

This clone was observed a handful of times. The chain is built from TRBV30 and TRBJ1-1; no clear D. The CDR3 is 13 amino acids. Germline V gives CDR1 GTSNPN, CDR2 SVGIG (reference sequence). V lost 0 bases, J lost 4 bases, and 9 bases lay in between. The CDR3 DNA is TGTGCCTGGAGTGTACTGCCACTCACTGAAGCTTTCTTT. Protein: CAWSVLPLTEAFF.

The V and J genes are TRBV5-4 and TRBJ2-7, with D possibly matching TRBD1 (6 bases). Trimming stripped 4 bases from V and 3 bases from J, with 11 bases between. Germline lookup yields CDR1 SGHNT and CDR2 YYREEE (reference sequence). The CDR3 extends over 13 amino acids. The CDR3 nucleotides read TGTGCCAGCAGCCAAGGACAGTACTACGAGCAGTACTTC. Amino acid sequence: CASSQGQYYEQYF.

The chain combines TRBV5-1 with TRBJ1-2; possibly TRBD1 for D (6 bases). V dropped 7 bases and J dropped 7 bases, with 14 bases sitting between them. CDR3 length equals 12 residues. The germline V gene has CDR1 SGHRS and CDR2 YFSETQ. In DNA form, the CDR3 reads TGCGCCAGCGAGACTCAAGGGGGTGGCTACACCTTC. As protein: CASETQGGGYTF.

Written as DNA, the CDR3 is TGTGCCAGTAGGAGGCGAGGAGAGGGGACAACAGATACGCAGTATTTT. Translated, it gives CASRRRGEGTTDTQYF. The chain is built from TRBV19 and TRBJ2-3; possibly TRBD1 for D (6 bases). The CDR3 extends over 16 amino acids. The V end lost 6 bases, the J end lost 3 bases, and 19 bases lay between the germline ends. From germline, CDR1 is LNHDA and CDR2 SQIVND (reference sequence).

The gene calls are TRBV30 and TRBJ1-2; D is possibly TRBD1 (6 bases). The CDR3 spans 16 residues. Trimming took off 5 bases at V and 4 bases at J, with 23 bases between the two ends. CDR1 and CDR2 (germline): GTSNPN, SVGIG (reference sequence). The CDR3 coding sequence is TGTGCCTGGGGGCCTCCCCTGGGACACAGGCTCTATGGCTACACCTTC. Its protein is CAWGPPLGHRLYGYTF.

The rearrangement uses TRBV7-6 and TRBJ2-1; 8 positions match TRBD2. Germline V lookup: CDR1 SGHVS, CDR2 FNYEAQ. The CDR3 sequence is 17 residues long. V lost 5 bases, J lost 0 bases, and 9 bases stayed unmatched. The CDR3 reads CASSPNVLAASYNEQFF. For the CDR3, the DNA is TGTGCCAGCAGCCCAAATGTACTAGCGGCCTCCTACAATGAGCAGTTCTTC.

The chain carries TRBV30 and TRBJ2-1; 9 positions agree with TRBD2. After removal of 3 bases from V and 0 bases from J, the junction contained 9 bases not matched to a gene. Per germline, CDR1 GTSNPN and CDR2 SVGIG (reference sequence). This CDR3 has 17 amino acids. The CDR3 sequence: CAWRGSGSLYSYNEQFF. The DNA for the CDR3 is TGTGCCTGGAGGGGTAGCGGGAGTCTATACTCCTACAATGAGCAGTTCTTC.

This clone was observed a single time. This chain connects TRBV27 to TRBJ2-1; TRBD1 might be the D (5 bases). The CDR3 contains 14 residues. Germline CDR1 MNHEY, CDR2 SMNVEV (reference sequence). Deletions cut 2 bases from V and 2 bases from J, with 7 bases between. This CDR3 is CASSLGRAYNEQFF. CDR3 in DNA: TGTGCCAGCAGTTTAGGCAGGGCCTACAATGAGCAGTTCTTC.

The chain has TRBV6-6 and TRBJ2-7; 7 bases map to TRBD1. V lost 4 bases, J lost 2 bases, and 5 bases stayed unmatched. The CDR3 length is 14 residues. The V gene's germline CDR1 is MNHNY and CDR2 SVGAGI (reference sequence). Here the CDR3 DNA reads TGTGCCAGCAGTTTCCGGGACAGACCCTACGAGCAGTACTTC. As protein: CASSFRDRPYEQYF.

The V gene is TRBV27, the J gene TRBJ2-1; TRBD2 might be the D (6 bases). Germline CDR1 and CDR2: MNHEY and SMNVEV (reference sequence). The CDR3 runs to 18 residues. Trimming removed 2 bases at V and 2 bases at J, with 19 bases between. This CDR3 reads CASSLMPPGVVPYNEQFF. CDR3 sequence (DNA): TGTGCCAGCAGTTTAATGCCCCCGGGGGTAGTACCCTACAATGAGCAGTTCTTC.

J is TRBJ2-5 and V is TRBV7-8, with TRBD2 as a possible D gene (7 bases). This CDR3 has 15 amino acids. In germline, CDR1 is SGHVS, CDR2 FQNEAQ. V was cut by 5 bases and J by 9 bases, with 22 bases left in between. CDR3 in DNA: TGTGCCAGCAGCCCGACTTACGGGGGGCCCGCGGCCCAGTACTTC. It yields the protein CASSPTYGGPAAQYF.

The chain uses TRBV7-8 and TRBJ2-2; 10 bases fit TRBD1. Germline CDR1 SGHVS, CDR2 FQNEAQ. The CDR3 contains 15 residues. The V segment lost 7 bases and the J segment 5 bases; nucleotides outside the gene matches: 7. The CDR3 nucleotides are TGTGCCAGCACCGACAGGGGGCGCGAAACCGGGGAGCTGTTTTTT. Translation: CASTDRGRETGELFF.

The V call is TRBV10-3, the J call TRBJ2-1, with TRBD1 matching 8 bases. This CDR3 has 14 residues. V trimming: 3 bases; J trimming: 9 bases; junction bases outside the gene matches: 7. CDR1 and CDR2 (germline): ENHRY, SYGVKD. CDR3 loop: CAISDGQGEGEQFF. In DNA, the CDR3 is TGTGCCATCAGTGACGGACAGGGTGAAGGTGAGCAGTTCTTC.

The chain uses TRBV4-1 and TRBJ1-1; a possible D gene is TRBD1 (6 bases). The germline V gene encodes CDR1 MGHRA and CDR2 YSYEKL. The V end lost 1 base, the J end lost 5 bases, and 11 bases lay between the germline ends. The CDR3 spans 14 residues. The CDR3 is CASSQGGGWTEAFF. CDR3 DNA sequence: TGCGCCAGCAGCCAAGGTGGGGGCTGGACTGAAGCTTTCTTT.

The chain links TRBV29-1 to TRBJ1-2; 7 bases line up with TRBD1. CDR1 and CDR2 from the germline V gene are SQVTM and ANQGSEA. The CDR3 has 11 residues. V trimming: 6 bases; J trimming: 7 bases; junction bases outside the gene matches: 5. CDR3: CSVIDRVGYTF. The CDR3 bases are TGCAGCGTGATCGACAGGGTTGGCTACACCTTC.

The V and J genes are TRBV14 and TRBJ1-1; D gene unclear. The germline CDR1 and CDR2 sequences are SGHDN and FVKESK. V lost 1 base to trimming and J lost 0 bases, with 15 bases between them. This CDR3 has 17 amino acids. CDR3 loop: CASSQATDWYMNTEAFF. As DNA, the CDR3 is TGTGCCAGCAGCCAAGCCACCGACTGGTACATGAACACTGAAGCTTTCTTT.

The rearrangement uses TRBV29-1 and TRBJ1-1; D is ambiguous. In germline, CDR1 is SQVTM, CDR2 ANQGSEA. The CDR3 totals 15 residues. Trimming took 4 bases from V and 0 from J, leaving 15 bases between them. The CDR3 bases are TGCAGCGTTGGAGACGATTTAGAAATGAACACTGAAGCTTTCTTT. This encodes CSVGDDLEMNTEAFF. Together with reference TRBV29-1 and TRBJ1-1, the CDR3 gives the full variable domain: SAVISQKPSRDICQRGTSLTIQCQVDSQVTMMFWYRQQPGQSLTLIATANQGSEATYESGFVIDKFPISRPNLTFSTLTVSNMSPEDSSIYLCSVGDDLEMNTEAFFGQGTRLTVV.

The rearrangement uses TRBV4-1 and TRBJ2-7; 13 bases line up with TRBD2. Germline assignment: CDR1 MGHRA and CDR2 YSYEKL. The CDR3 runs 15 residues. V dropped 4 bases and J dropped 2; count of bases not matched to a gene: 2. As DNA, the CDR3 is TGCGCCAGCAGCCCCGGGACTAGCGGGACCTACGAGCAGTACTTC. It is translated as CASSPGTSGTYEQYF.

The CDR3 DNA follows: TGTGCCATTTCGACAGGGGCCGAGGATCAGCCCCAGCATTTT. It yields the protein CAISTGAEDQPQHF. The genes are TRBV10-3 and TRBJ1-5; 8 bases are shared with TRBD1. After removal of 9 bases from V and 5 bases from J, the junction contained 9 bases not matched to a gene. CDR1 is ENHRY, CDR2 SYGVKD, per germline. This CDR3 has 14 residues.

The chain joins TRBV6-6 to TRBJ2-2; 8 bases are shared with TRBD1. V was clipped by 5 bases and J by 3 bases; unmatched bases: 5. This CDR3 has 15 residues. Germline CDR1 reads MNHNY; CDR2 reads SVGAGI (reference sequence). The CDR3 reads CASSPDRGYTGELFF. DNA for the CDR3: TGTGCCAGCAGTCCTGACAGGGGTTACACCGGGGAGCTGTTTTTT.

The chain couples TRBV30 to TRBJ2-1; 8 bases map to TRBD2. V lost 1 base, J lost 6 bases, and 2 bases stayed unmatched. The CDR3 has 13 amino acids. CDR1 and CDR2 from the germline V gene are GTSNPN and SVGIG (reference sequence). CDR3 sequence reads: CAWSETSANEQFF. The CDR3, as DNA: TGTGCCTGGAGTGAGACTAGCGCCAATGAGCAGTTCTTC.

V gene TRBV9 combines with J gene TRBJ2-2, with D perhaps matching TRBD1 (6 bases). The germline V gene encodes CDR1 SGDLS and CDR2 YYNGEE. The CDR3 extends over 12 amino acids. Trimming cost V 4 bases and J 8 bases, with 9 bases left between them. As DNA, the CDR3 is TGTGCCAGCAGCATCGGGACAGGGGAGCTGTTTTTT. Amino acid sequence: CASSIGTGELFF.

V and J are TRBV27 and TRBJ2-7; the D gene is possibly TRBD2 (6 bases). V lost 6 bases and J lost 2, with 14 bases in between. The CDR3 totals 14 residues. Germline assignment: CDR1 MNHEY and CDR2 SMNVEV (reference sequence). The CDR3 bases are TGTGCCAGCAGCGAGCTTGGGACTGCCTACGAGCAGTACTTC. This translates into CASSELGTAYEQYF.

This chain links TRBV18 with TRBJ2-1; no reliable D call. Trimming left V 0 bases short and J 5 bases short, with 5 bases between. Germline values: CDR1 KGHSH, CDR2 LQKENI. The CDR3 has 13 amino acids. Here the CDR3 reads CASSPPRNNEQFF. CDR3 coding DNA: TGTGCCAGCTCACCACCGAGAAACAATGAGCAGTTCTTC.

The chain joins TRBV7-2 to TRBJ1-5; D unresolved. Germline CDR1 reads SGHTA; CDR2 reads FQGNSA. The CDR3 length is 14 residues. V was clipped by 5 bases and J by 6 bases, with 14 bases between them. This CDR3 is CASSTPWAGQPQHF. CDR3 DNA sequence: TGTGCCAGCAGCACCCCATGGGCGGGTCAGCCCCAGCATTTT.

This clone was observed a single time. CDR3 nucleotide sequence: TGTGCCAGCAGCTCGAGGGAGTGGGCCGGAACCGCAACTAATGAAAAACTGTTTTTT. Its translation is CASSSREWAGTATNEKLFF. This chain uses TRBV5-6 with TRBJ1-4; D gene ambiguous. The CDR3 loop spans 19 amino acids. The germline V and J ends were trimmed by 3 bases and 0 bases, with 21 bases remaining between them. From germline, CDR1 is SGHDT and CDR2 YYEEEE. The variable domain in full, with the rest retrieved from reference TRBV5-6 and TRBJ1-4, is DAGVTQSPTHLIKTRGQQVTLRCSPKSGHDTVSWYQQALGQGPQFIFQYYEEEERQRGNFPDRFSGHQFPNYSSELNVNALLLGDSALYLCASSSREWAGTATNEKLFFGSGTQLSVL.